This is a list of T cell receptor beta chains from one sample in a study of shared clonotypes between healthy human individuals. The assay was immunoSEQ multiplex PCR, and TCRdb's table has in-frame clones only and misses some. The sample carries under 850,000 clones, 85% to 95% recorded once. Source material: naive CD8+ T cells sorted from blood. The receptors originated from a man under 40 in good health. Each CDR3 is given with its conserved first and last residue.

J | V | CDR3
TRBJ2-3 | TRBV5-6 | CASSPELGDTQYF
TRBJ1-3 | TRBV28 | CASSSPGQGLNTIYF
TRBJ2-7 | TRBV11-2 | CASSLGGRSYEQYF
TRBJ1-1 | TRBV28 | CASQRVNTEAFF
TRBJ1-5 | TRBV19 | CASSQGGNQPQHF
TRBJ2-1 | TRBV29-1 | CSVGGLAGGFGYNEQFF
TRBJ2-7 | TRBV18 | CASSLSDVRDEQYF
TRBJ1-5 | TRBV4-1 | CASSAEKVSNQPQHF
TRBJ2-7 | TRBV4-1 | CASSQAWSSYEQYF
TRBJ1-4 | TRBV5-1 | CASSSEGDGGKLFF
TRBJ2-7 | TRBV4-1 | CASSQEVSGTGYEQYF
TRBJ2-7 | TRBV18 | CASSPVAGSYEQYF
TRBJ2-7 | TRBV19 | CASSYGASYEQYF
TRBJ1-5 | TRBV2 | CASREGGWQPQHF
TRBJ1-1 | TRBV10-3 | CAISESKGAYDTEAFF
TRBJ2-1 | TRBV6-1 | CASVRRASSYNEQFF
TRBJ2-1 | TRBV29-1 | CSVEGTSGRIGNEQFF
TRBJ2-5 | TRBV7-9 | CASRRRDRPLWEETQYF
TRBJ2-3 | TRBV11-2 | CASSLVHTQYF
TRBJ1-5 | TRBV15 | CATSRERFQPQHF